These T cell receptor beta chains were read from a single sample in a study of T cell repertoires in MIS-A myocarditis. Assay used: immunoSEQ multiplex PCR; TCRdb lists only in-frame clones, some missing. The repertoire holds about 10,000 clones, with approximately 90% as singletons. Sequencing was performed on thoracic lymph node tissue obtained at autopsy. Source of these receptors: a young man with fulminant myocarditis from multisystem inflammatory syndrome in adults (MIS-A) after COVID-19. Each CDR3 is given with its conserved first and last residue. D genes are given only for firm matches. Clone size is stated in some rows and not others, as once, few, many or a class when expanded.

j_gene: TRBJ2-1
abundance: once
d_gene: NA
v_gene: TRBV19
CDR3nt: TGTGCCAGTAGTAGGGTTATTGCTCTGAATGAGCAGTTCTTC
CDR3aa: CASSRVIALNEQFF

j_gene: TRBJ2-5
abundance: NA
d_gene: NA
v_gene: TRBV11-2
CDR3nt: TGTGCCAGCACCCTCCCGGGCCGAGGGAGCCAGTACTTC
CDR3aa: CASTLPGRGSQYF

j_gene: TRBJ1-1
abundance: NA
d_gene: NA
v_gene: TRBV29-1
CDR3nt: TGCAGCGTTGAGGGTCACACTGAAGCTTTCTTT
CDR3aa: CSVEGHTEAFF

j_gene: TRBJ1-5
abundance: NA
d_gene: NA
v_gene: TRBV28
CDR3nt: TGTGCCAGCATAGCACCTCCGGGGGTACAGCCCCAGCATTTT
CDR3aa: CASIAPPGVQPQHF

j_gene: TRBJ1-1
abundance: NA
d_gene: NA
v_gene: TRBV5-4
CDR3nt: TGTGCCAGCAGCTTGGACAGTGCTGAAGCTTTCTTT
CDR3aa: CASSLDSAEAFF

j_gene: TRBJ2-5
abundance: few
d_gene: NA
v_gene: TRBV6-2/TRBV6-3
CDR3nt: TGTGCCAGCAGTACCTTACTAATCCAGGGCGCTTGGGCCCAGTACTTC
CDR3aa: CASSTLLIQGAWAQYF

j_gene: TRBJ1-2
abundance: NA
d_gene: NA
v_gene: TRBV14
CDR3nt: TGTGCCAGCAGCCAAGATAGTCCAGGGATTCGCTATGGCTACACCTTC
CDR3aa: CASSQDSPGIRYGYTF

j_gene: TRBJ1-6
abundance: NA
d_gene: TRBD1
v_gene: TRBV5-4
CDR3nt: TGTGCCAGCAGCCTGCCGGGACAGGGGGTAAATTCACCCCTCCACTTT
CDR3aa: CASSLPGQGVNSPLHF

j_gene: TRBJ1-5
abundance: NA
d_gene: NA
v_gene: TRBV28
CDR3nt: TGTGCCAGCAGTTCACGGGGAGGGGACAGCAATCAGCCCCAGCATTTT
CDR3aa: CASSSRGGDSNQPQHF

j_gene: TRBJ1-6
abundance: NA
d_gene: NA
v_gene: TRBV6-5
CDR3nt: TGTGCCAGCCGGGTCGACGACCTTTATAATTCACCCCTCCACTTT
CDR3aa: CASRVDDLYNSPLHF

j_gene: TRBJ1-4
abundance: NA
d_gene: NA
v_gene: TRBV4-3
CDR3nt: TGCGCCAGCAGCCAAGGGGCCGCAACTAATGAAAAACTGTTTTTT
CDR3aa: CASSQGAATNEKLFF

j_gene: TRBJ1-5
abundance: NA
d_gene: NA
v_gene: TRBV28
CDR3nt: TGTGCCAGCAGTCCGAACTACCTTGGCCGGGATTATAGCAATCAGCCCCAGCATTTT
CDR3aa: CASSPNYLGRDYSNQPQHF

j_gene: TRBJ1-6
abundance: NA
d_gene: NA
v_gene: TRBV27
CDR3nt: TGTGCCAGCGGAATAGGGGAGGCGGGGAACCCCCTCCACTTT
CDR3aa: CASGIGEAGNPLHF

j_gene: TRBJ2-7
abundance: NA
d_gene: NA
v_gene: TRBV4-2
CDR3nt: TGTGCCAGCAGCAGCAGGGACGGTGCCTACGAGCAGTACTTC
CDR3aa: CASSSRDGAYEQYF

j_gene: TRBJ2-5
abundance: once
d_gene: TRBD2
v_gene: TRBV28
CDR3nt: TGTGCCAGCAGTTTCAGGTGGCGGGGGGGCGGGACCCAGTACTTC
CDR3aa: CASSFRWRGGGTQYF

j_gene: TRBJ2-1
abundance: NA
d_gene: NA
v_gene: TRBV6-2/TRBV6-3
CDR3nt: TGTGCCAGCAGTCAAAACAATGAGCAGTTCTTC
CDR3aa: CASSQNNEQFF

j_gene: TRBJ1-2
abundance: NA
d_gene: NA
v_gene: TRBV28
CDR3nt: TGTGCCAGCAGTATTCAAAACTATGGCTACACCTTC
CDR3aa: CASSIQNYGYTF

j_gene: TRBJ1-1
abundance: NA
d_gene: TRBD1
v_gene: TRBV5-6
CDR3nt: TGTGCCAGCAGCTTGGGACAGGGTGGAGGTGAAGCTTTCTTT
CDR3aa: CASSLGQGGGEAFF

j_gene: TRBJ2-1
abundance: NA
d_gene: NA
v_gene: TRBV7-3
CDR3nt: TGTGCCAGCAGCACGCAACTGGGGGAGCAGTTCTTC
CDR3aa: CASSTQLGEQFF

j_gene: TRBJ1-1
abundance: NA
d_gene: NA
v_gene: TRBV2
CDR3nt: TGTGCCAGCAGAATCACCGCGGTGCCGAACACTGAAGCTTTCTTT
CDR3aa: CASRITAVPNTEAFF

j_gene: TRBJ1-2
abundance: NA
d_gene: NA
v_gene: TRBV28
CDR3nt: TGTGCCAGCAGTTTTGGGGGGGATGGCTACACCTTC
CDR3aa: CASSFGGDGYTF

j_gene: TRBJ1-2
abundance: NA
d_gene: NA
v_gene: TRBV30
CDR3nt: TGTGCCTGGAGTGTACTCTCAAGGCAGCTAACTAACTATGGCTACACCTTC
CDR3aa: CAWSVLSRQLTNYGYTF

j_gene: TRBJ2-1
abundance: once
d_gene: TRBD2
v_gene: TRBV28
CDR3nt: TGTGCCAGCAGACGGGGGGGCGTTCTCAATGAGCAGTTCTTC
CDR3aa: CASRRGGVLNEQFF

j_gene: TRBJ1-2
abundance: once
d_gene: NA
v_gene: TRBV7-9
CDR3nt: TGTGCCAGCAGCTTACAGGGGAACTATGGCTACACCTTC
CDR3aa: CASSLQGNYGYTF

j_gene: TRBJ2-1
abundance: once
d_gene: NA
v_gene: TRBV18
CDR3nt: TGTGCCAGCTCATCCTCGACTCCGAGCTCCTACAATGAGCAGTTCTTC
CDR3aa: CASSSSTPSSYNEQFF

j_gene: TRBJ1-1
abundance: NA
d_gene: NA
v_gene: TRBV27
CDR3nt: TGTGCCAGCAGTCTTTACAGGCGACACACTGAAGCTTTCTTT
CDR3aa: CASSLYRRHTEAFF

j_gene: TRBJ1-1
abundance: once
d_gene: NA
v_gene: TRBV10-1
CDR3nt: TGCGCCAGCAGTGAGTCGTGGGGAGTTACAACCCCAAGTGAAGCTTTCTTT
CDR3aa: CASSESWGVTTPSEAFF

j_gene: TRBJ1-1
abundance: few
d_gene: NA
v_gene: TRBV18
CDR3nt: TGTGCCAGCTCACCGCAAGAGCCCAGGACTTCCGAAGCTTTCTTT
CDR3aa: CASSPQEPRTSEAFF

j_gene: TRBJ2-2
abundance: NA
d_gene: NA
v_gene: TRBV11-2
CDR3nt: TGTGCCAGCAGCTATGACGCCGATTTCAGGAACACCGGGGAGCTGTTTTTT
CDR3aa: CASSYDADFRNTGELFF

j_gene: TRBJ1-2
abundance: NA
d_gene: NA
v_gene: TRBV28
CDR3nt: TGTGCCAGCAGTTTTGAAAGGAGCCGGTATGGCTACACCTTC
CDR3aa: CASSFERSRYGYTF

j_gene: TRBJ1-3
abundance: NA
d_gene: TRBD1
v_gene: TRBV5-1
CDR3nt: TGCGCCAGCACCACCGGGGCAGGGGGCTTTGGAAACACCATATATTTT
CDR3aa: CASTTGAGGFGNTIYF

j_gene: TRBJ1-1
abundance: NA
d_gene: NA
v_gene: TRBV11-2
CDR3nt: TGTGCCAGCAGTATCGGGGATCGGGGGCCCAACACTGAAGCTTTCTTT
CDR3aa: CASSIGDRGPNTEAFF

j_gene: TRBJ2-7
abundance: NA
d_gene: TRBD2
v_gene: TRBV28
CDR3nt: TGTGCCAGCAGTTTTTGGGCTAGCGGGGGGCCCAACTACGAGCAGTACTTC
CDR3aa: CASSFWASGGPNYEQYF

j_gene: TRBJ1-1
abundance: once
d_gene: NA
v_gene: TRBV5-1
CDR3nt: TGCGCCAGCAGCTTGGTCGAAGGGGTGGGCTATCGAACTTCCATCACTGAAGCTTTCTTT
CDR3aa: CASSLVEGVGYRTSITEAFF

j_gene: TRBJ1-2
abundance: NA
d_gene: TRBD1
v_gene: TRBV7-9
CDR3nt: TGTGCCAGCAGCACCGGAGGGACAGGGAGCGTCTATGGCTACACCTTC
CDR3aa: CASSTGGTGSVYGYTF

j_gene: TRBJ1-2
abundance: once
d_gene: NA
v_gene: TRBV15
CDR3nt: TGTGCCACCAGCAGAGGGGACGGCTTAGCTAACTATGGCTACACCTTC
CDR3aa: CATSRGDGLANYGYTF

j_gene: TRBJ2-1
abundance: NA
d_gene: NA
v_gene: TRBV2
CDR3nt: TGTGCCAGCGGAGTCCAGAGCTCCTACAATGAGCAGTTCTTC
CDR3aa: CASGVQSSYNEQFF

j_gene: TRBJ1-6
abundance: NA
d_gene: NA
v_gene: TRBV2
CDR3nt: TGTGCCAGCAGTGGAGACCGTACGACGCCCCTCCACTTT
CDR3aa: CASSGDRTTPLHF

j_gene: TRBJ1-3
abundance: NA
d_gene: NA
v_gene: TRBV19
CDR3nt: TGTGCCAGTAGTAAATTGAGCTCTGGAAACACCATATATTTT
CDR3aa: CASSKLSSGNTIYF

j_gene: TRBJ1-1
abundance: NA
d_gene: TRBD1
v_gene: TRBV28
CDR3nt: TGTGCCAGCAGTTTCCTAGGGACAGCCCATGAAGCTTTCTTT
CDR3aa: CASSFLGTAHEAFF

j_gene: TRBJ2-5
abundance: NA
d_gene: NA
v_gene: TRBV29-1
CDR3nt: TGCAGCGTTTCTCCTGGACAGAAAGAGACCCAGTACTTC
CDR3aa: CSVSPGQKETQYF

j_gene: TRBJ2-7
abundance: NA
d_gene: NA
v_gene: TRBV6-2/TRBV6-3
CDR3nt: TGTGCCAGCAGTTACTTCCCCGGCTACGAGCAGTACTTC
CDR3aa: CASSYFPGYEQYF

j_gene: TRBJ2-1
abundance: NA
d_gene: TRBD2
v_gene: TRBV11-2
CDR3nt: TGTGCCAGCAGCTCGAGTAGCGGGAATGAGCAGTTCTTC
CDR3aa: CASSSSSGNEQFF

j_gene: TRBJ2-5
abundance: NA
d_gene: TRBD2
v_gene: TRBV7-3
CDR3nt: TGTGCCAGCAGCGTAGCGGGAGGGCCACAAGAGACCCAGTACTTC
CDR3aa: CASSVAGGPQETQYF

j_gene: TRBJ1-3
abundance: NA
d_gene: NA
v_gene: TRBV25-1
CDR3nt: TGTGCCAGTCTACAGAACTCTGGAAACACCATATATTTT
CDR3aa: CASLQNSGNTIYF

j_gene: TRBJ2-4
abundance: NA
d_gene: TRBD2
v_gene: TRBV11-2
CDR3nt: TGTGCCAGCAGCTTAGTTCAACTAGCGGGAACCAAAAACATTCAGTACTTC
CDR3aa: CASSLVQLAGTKNIQYF

j_gene: TRBJ1-2
abundance: NA
d_gene: TRBD1
v_gene: TRBV2
CDR3nt: TGTGCCAGCGGAAGGGACAGGGTGAACTATGGCTACACCTTC
CDR3aa: CASGRDRVNYGYTF

j_gene: TRBJ1-4
abundance: NA
d_gene: NA
v_gene: TRBV7-9
CDR3nt: TGTGCCAGCAGCGCGACAGAGTCAAATGAAAAACTGTTTTTT
CDR3aa: CASSATESNEKLFF

j_gene: TRBJ2-3
abundance: NA
d_gene: NA
v_gene: TRBV27
CDR3nt: TGTGCCAGCAGTTTCTTCGCTAGCACAGATACGCAGTATTTT
CDR3aa: CASSFFASTDTQYF

j_gene: TRBJ1-5
abundance: NA
d_gene: TRBD1
v_gene: TRBV30
CDR3nt: TGTGCCTGGGGGACAGGGGGTAATCAGCCCCAGCATTTT
CDR3aa: CAWGTGGNQPQHF

j_gene: TRBJ2-6
abundance: NA
d_gene: NA
v_gene: TRBV27
CDR3nt: TGTGCCAGCAAGACAGCGAACCTCTCTGGGGCCAACGTCCTGACTTTC
CDR3aa: CASKTANLSGANVLTF

j_gene: TRBJ2-2
abundance: NA
d_gene: TRBD1
v_gene: TRBV9
CDR3nt: TGTGCCAGCAGCGTGTGGACAGGGGATAGGGCCGGGGAGCTGTTTTTT
CDR3aa: CASSVWTGDRAGELFF

j_gene: TRBJ1-4
abundance: NA
d_gene: TRBD1
v_gene: TRBV5-1
CDR3nt: TGCGCCAGCAGTCCTCCGGACAGGCTTGAAAAACTGTTTTTT
CDR3aa: CASSPPDRLEKLFF

j_gene: TRBJ1-1
abundance: NA
d_gene: NA
v_gene: TRBV6-1
CDR3nt: TGTGCCAGCAGTGAACATCCCCACACTGAAGCTTTCTTT
CDR3aa: CASSEHPHTEAFF